The source of this T cell receptor beta chain is a study of blood T cell repertoires in COVID-19. Before they entered the study, exposed participants had met a COVID-19 case within 2 weeks. With V trimmed by 0 bases and J by 1 base, 9 bases remained unmatched. Germline loops: CDR1 SGHTA, CDR2 FQGNSA. The CDR3 is 19 amino acids. As originally analysed: Using reference gene primer amplification, nucleated cell counts were estimated. Assay used: immunoSEQ multiplex PCR; TCRdb lists only in-frame clones, some missing. Clone size and V and J calls were adopted from that table, with D and trimming inferred from the DNA. The data show roughly 260,000 clones, approximately 83% seen once.

The V call is TRBV7-2, the J call TRBJ2-3; 11 bases map to TRBD2. The TCR sequence derives from a woman in her thirties or forties who had been exposed to COVID-19. The sample comprised PBMCs or T cells enriched from blood (not recorded which). The DNA of the CDR3 is TGTGCCAGCAGCTTAGCGGCTAGCGGGGGGCCGCTGGGCACAGATACGCAGTATTTT. Translating gives CASSLAASGGPLGTDTQYF.